The text below deals with one T cell receptor beta chain. This clonotype has only a few counts. Which antigen it targets is not known. No base quality information exists; no much larger clone differs at one position. This entry comes from a study of T-cell reconstitution after alpha-beta-depleted transplantation in children (TCRdb year 2016). About the study as a whole: Using TCR repertoire profiling, the study quantitatively followed how T-cell immune reconstitution unfolded in children after TCRalphabeta/CD19-depleted allogeneic hematopoietic cell transplantation.

The intended sense of this specimen's treatment or condition label: allogeneic hematopoietic cell transplantation with graft depleted of TCRalphabeta T cells and CD19 B cells. Transplant recipients were children who received TCRalphabeta/CD19-depleted allogeneic hematopoietic cell grafts. Beyond this particular receptor, the publication reports: About two months after transplant, the apparently early recovery of alphabetaT-cell counts reportedly depended on just several hundred clones that had expanded rapidly and came from non-depleted graft cells. In some patients, the high TCRbeta diversity seen at day 60 was put down to recipient T cells and intrathymic progenitors that had survived conditioning. Hyperexpanded clone frequencies declined over subsequent months; after one year, T-cell counts and TCRbeta diversity were mostly attributed to newly produced T cells.

Libraries were constructed by PCR. The sequencing machine was an Illumina HiSeq 2500. To normalize quantification of the TCRbeta repertoire, the TCR libraries were built with molecular barcoding that relied on unique molecular identifiers. The raw public data were reprocessed by TCRdb itself: fastp quality trimming at Q25, MiXCR clonotype calling, in-frame beta chains only. Identical CDR3 proteins give one entry, which carries the most common genes and DNA. A total of about 1,000,000 distinct CDR3 sequences appear in this sample, about 29% of them only once. Jointly, the top ten make up approximately 30% of the sample. Between the V and J ends, shortened by 1 base and 3 bases respectively, the junction contains 7 bases. Reading from cysteine to phenylalanine, the CDR3 counts 13 amino acids. Only the CDR3 part of the read is kept: 39 bases, read in frame from the first base. The germline V gene (reference sequence) specifies DFQATT as CDR1 and SNEGSKA as CDR2.

The specimen comprised PBMCs, mostly from graft donor cells, sampled 360 days after TCRalphabeta/CD19-depleted stem cell transplant. The chain couples TRBV20-1 to TRBJ2-4, with TRBD1 tentatively as D gene (6 bases match). The receptor was derived from a boy under three years old who had a stem cell transplant for SCID, so the T cells may come from the graft donor. At the DNA level, the sequence is TGCAGTGCTAGAGGGGACATCAAAAACATTCAGTACTTC. Its amino acids are CSARGDIKNIQYF.